This is a list of T cell receptor beta chains from one sample in a study of CD8+ T cells in alopecia areata. The assay was immunoSEQ multiplex PCR, and TCRdb's table has in-frame clones only and misses some. This table has about 250,000 clones, 60% appearing once. The sample here was CD4+ T cells sorted from blood, taken around week 53, from a patient treated with tofacitinib. The receptors originated from a human donor with alopecia areata. CDR3s leave out the opening cysteine and the closing phenylalanine or tryptophan. Each record gives: V gene, CDR3 protein.

TRBV30,AWSVLRNQPQH
TRBV28,ASSPGLAFSYEQY
TRBV4-3,ASGSFYEDRVYGYT
TRBV5-6,ASRSRDRGGYT
TRBV10-3,AISLGASGANVLT
TRBV7-2,ASSLETGSYEQY
TRBV30,AYGTGAAF
TRBV18,ASSPGLDNEQF
TRBV7-8,ASSLIFGGAMETQY
TRBV5-6,ASSFLVRAY
TRBV7-2,ASSLGERYQETQY
TRBV30,AWARVSEAF
TRBV7-9,ASSSSTGANYQETQY
TRBV27,ASSSHVAQTYGYT
TRBV29-1,SVDLFGNTEAF
TRBV5-1,ASSLEPGREQY
TRBV29-1,SVGTGGAGNTIY
TRBV30,AWSVPGWSNQPQH
TRBV29-1,SVGTGGEQY
TRBV4-2,ASSQGLAGSYEQY
TRBV25-1,ASSGDRGHEKLF
TRBV29-1,SGGLAGPSSYNEQF
TRBV15,ATSRTRGLAGGYQETQY
TRBV6-5,ASSYSDTGMNTEAF
TRBV30,AWTQGSTYEQY
TRBV7-9,ASTLYTEAF
TRBV19,ASSIESVRRNLGYT
TRBV5-6,ASSLGHRVTYEQY
TRBV5-4,ASSLGSRRANIQY
TRBV29-1,SVGQTDGTDTQY
TRBV9,ASSVGQGAEKLF
TRBV29-1,SVAWTGDEQY
TRBV5-1,ASSLERGSYNEQF
TRBV5-1,ASSLGVAGSEQF
TRBV14,ASSQLSAKNIQY
TRBV29-1,SAQDSEAF
TRBV15,ATCPRDSGANVLT
TRBV27,ASSDGRQRSTDTQY
TRBV6-5,ASSTTGPFYNEQF
TRBV6-6,ASSPASGGELF